What follows are 32 T cell receptor beta chains derived from one specimen sequenced in a study of blood T cell repertoires in COVID-19. Repertoires were generated with immunoSEQ multiplex PCR, while TCRdb's copy carries only in-frame clones and drops some. There are around 300,000 clones in the sample; around 86% occur only once, and less than 3% lies in the top ten. The sample taken for sequencing was PBMCs or T cells enriched from blood (not recorded which). The receptors stem from a woman aged 18-35 years who had recovered from COVID-19.

The chain is built from TRBV6-2 or TRBV6-3 and TRBJ1-5; tentative D call: TRBD1 (5 bases). This CDR3 is 16 amino acids long. CDR1 and CDR2 (germline): MNHEY, SVGEGT. Trimming shortened V by 0 bases and J by 6 bases, and 15 bases separated the two germline ends. The CDR3 loop reads CASSYSGGRAGQPQHF. The CDR3 bases are TGTGCCAGCAGTTACTCGGGAGGCAGGGCGGGTCAGCCCCAGCATTTT.

For the CDR3, the DNA is TGTGCCATCTTCGACAGGGCGCGAGGCTACACCTTC. This gives the protein CAIFDRARGYTF. The gene calls are TRBV10-3 and TRBJ1-2; 7 nucleotides line up with TRBD1. The length of the CDR3 is 12 residues. Germline trimming cut 8 bases from V and 8 bases from J; bases unmatched to any gene: 8. The germline V gene has CDR1 ENHRY and CDR2 SYGVKD.

This clone was observed once. The rearrangement joins TRBV4-1 to TRBJ2-1, with a tentative D call TRBD1 (5 bases). There are 16 residues in the CDR3. Trimming shortened V by 0 bases and J by 4 bases, and 13 bases separated the two germline ends. Germline V gene lookup returns CDR1 MGHRA and CDR2 YSYEKL. The CDR3 loop is CASSQEWRDRYNEQFF. Written as DNA, the CDR3 is TGCGCCAGCAGCCAAGAATGGCGCGACAGATACAATGAGCAGTTCTTC.

V gene TRBV7-2 combines with J gene TRBJ2-5; possible D gene TRBD2, 5 bases. Germline loops: CDR1 SGHTA, CDR2 FQGNSA. This CDR3 has 14 residues. With 4 bases removed from V and 1 base from J, the gap between germline ends came to 10 bases. CDR3 region: CASSYAGSQETQYF. The CDR3 DNA sequence: TGTGCCAGCAGCTACGCGGGCAGCCAAGAGACCCAGTACTTC.

V gene TRBV28 combines with J gene TRBJ2-1; 8 bases agree with TRBD2. This CDR3 contains 14 residues. Germline loops: CDR1 MDHEN, CDR2 SYDVKM. The V segment lost 6 bases and the J segment 8 bases; nucleotides outside the gene matches: 9. CDR3 in amino acids: CASSRGTRGDEQFF. DNA of the CDR3: TGTGCCAGCAGCCGTGGGACTAGAGGAGATGAGCAGTTCTTC.

The chain joins TRBV5-1 to TRBJ2-5; 7 bases map to TRBD1. This CDR3 has 16 amino acids. Germline loops: CDR1 SGHRS, CDR2 YFSETQ. Germline trimming cut 3 bases from V and 5 bases from J; bases unmatched to any gene: 13. CDR3 in DNA: TGCGCCAGCAGCTGCCAGGGGACAGCAGGTGGGGAGACCCAGTACTTC. Protein: CASSCQGTAGGETQYF.

The chain uses TRBV5-3 and TRBJ2-1, with 10 nucleotides matching TRBD1. TRBV5-3 is an ORF; its function is uncertain. The CDR3 loop spans 16 amino acids. Losses at the gene ends were 5 bases for V and 0 bases for J; bases not matched to a gene: 5. The CDR3, as DNA: TGTGCCAGAAGGGTAAGGACAGGGGGCTCCTACAATGAGCAGTTCTTC. It specifies CARRVRTGGSYNEQFF.

The CDR3 bases are TGTGCCAGCAGAACCAACAGGGGCGACGAAAAACTGTTTTTT. Its protein is CASRTNRGDEKLFF. The chain joins TRBV28 to TRBJ1-4; 7 bases are a match to TRBD1. J gave up 8 bases and V 6 bases, and 9 bases lay outside the gene matches. Germline CDR1 and CDR2: MDHEN and SYDVKM. The CDR3 is 14 residues long.

V gene TRBV3-1 (or the pseudogene TRBV3-2) combines with J gene TRBJ1-6; D unresolved. V lost 0 bases to trimming and J lost 8 bases, with 11 bases between them. The CDR3 spans 15 residues. Germline assignment: CDR1 LGHDT and CDR2 YNNKEL (reference sequence). CDR3 DNA: TGTGCCAGCAGCCAAGACATCCCGCGGGATTCACCCCTCCACTTT. Protein: CASSQDIPRDSPLHF.

The rearrangement joins TRBV30 to TRBJ2-7; D is possibly TRBD2 (5 bases). Germline V gives CDR1 GTSNPN, CDR2 SVGIG (reference sequence). The CDR3 has 14 residues. Between the trimmed V and J ends, which lost 1 base and 0 bases, there was a span of 10 bases. CDR3 in DNA: TGTGCCTGGAGTGAACTAGGGCCCTCCTACGAGCAGTACTTC. This translates into CAWSELGPSYEQYF.

The CDR3: CAISESSDSVVAFF. CDR3 nucleotides: TGTGCCATCAGTGAGTCGTCGGACTCGGTGGTAGCTTTCTTT. The chain joins TRBV10-3 to TRBJ1-1; D is unclear. With 0 bases removed from V and 10 bases from J, the gap between germline ends came to 15 bases. CDR1 and CDR2 (germline): ENHRY, SYGVKD. CDR3 length: 14 amino acids.

CDR3 in DNA: TGTGCCAGCAGCCAAGATTTGGCAGGGGGCATTGAAGCTTTCTTT. It encodes CASSQDLAGGIEAFF. The chain employs TRBV3-1 (or the pseudogene TRBV3-2) and TRBJ1-1; 8 bases align to TRBD1. With 0 bases clipped from V and 7 bases from J, the junction kept 7 bases outside the gene matches. Germline CDR1 is LGHDT and CDR2 is YNNKEL (reference sequence). This CDR3 region has 15 residues.

The J gene is TRBJ1-2, the V gene TRBV6-5, with TRBD1 matching over 7 bases. The CDR3 extends over 13 amino acids. Germline V gene sequence: CDR1 MNHEY, CDR2 SVGAGI. With 5 bases clipped from V and 6 bases from J, the junction kept 6 bases outside the gene matches. CDR3 amino acids: CASSRGTEDGYTF. The CDR3 DNA follows: TGTGCCAGCAGTAGAGGGACAGAAGATGGCTACACCTTC.

The rearrangement joins TRBV6-4 to TRBJ1-1; D is uncertain. The germline gives CDR1 MRHNA, CDR2 SNTAGT. There are 15 residues in the CDR3. V was cut by 3 bases and J by 3 bases, with 14 bases left in between. The CDR3: CASSDPPKEDTEAFF. The CDR3 nucleotides read TGTGCCAGCAGTGATCCGCCCAAGGAGGACACTGAAGCTTTCTTT.

The chain carries TRBV18 and TRBJ2-7, with 8 bases lining up with TRBD1. J was trimmed by 2 bases and V by 6 bases; bases with no gene match: 9. The CDR3 covers 15 residues. CDR1 KGHSH and CDR2 LQKENI come from the germline V gene. The CDR3 region is CASSPGQGKTYEQYF. Here the CDR3 DNA reads TGTGCCAGCTCTCCAGGACAGGGAAAGACCTACGAGCAGTACTTC.

The chain combines TRBV4-3 with TRBJ2-7; a possible D gene is TRBD2 (6 bases). This CDR3 spans 17 amino acids. Per the germline V gene, CDR1 is LGHNA and CDR2 is YSLEER. The V gene lost 1 base and the J gene lost 3 bases, with 19 bases spanning the gap. The CDR3, as DNA: TGCGCCAGCAGCCAAGGATTTAGTGCGGGGTTAAACTACGAGCAGTACTTC. It encodes CASSQGFSAGLNYEQYF.

V and J are TRBV7-3 and TRBJ2-3; 9 bases align to TRBD2. CDR1 and CDR2 from the germline V gene are SGHTA and FQGTGA. The CDR3 spans 16 residues. The J segment lost 8 bases and the V segment lost 2 bases, leaving 11 bases of the junction unmatched. The DNA of the CDR3 is TGTGCCAGCAGCTTATGGACTAGCGCGAGCTCGGGTACGCAGTATTTT. It is translated as CASSLWTSASSGTQYF. Based on the CDR3 plus reference TRBV7-3 and TRBJ2-3, the full variable domain is GAGVSQTPSNKVTEKGKYVELRCDPISGHTALYWYRQSLGQGPEFLIYFQGTGAADDSGLPNDRFFAVRPEGSVSTLKIQRTERGDSAVYLCASSLWTSASSGTQYFGPGTRLTVL.

The chain carries TRBV10-3 and TRBJ2-7; 8 bases fit TRBD1. Germline V gives CDR1 ENHRY, CDR2 SYGVKD. CDR3 length equals 14 residues. V dropped 5 bases and J dropped 3; count of bases not matched to a gene: 6. CDR3 nucleotides: TGTGCCATCAGTCAGACAGGGGCCAGCTACGAGCAGTACTTC. Its translation is CAISQTGASYEQYF.

The chain couples TRBV5-4 to TRBJ2-5; tentatively, D is TRBD2 (7 bases). CDR1 is SGHNT and CDR2 is YYREEE in the germline V gene (reference sequence). Trimming left V 4 bases short and J 1 base short, with 14 bases between. CDR3 length: 15 amino acids. The CDR3 coding sequence is TGTGCCAGCAGCATACAGGGCGGGGGCCAAGAGACCCAGTACTTC. This codes for CASSIQGGGQETQYF.

The chain combines TRBV11-3 with TRBJ2-5; 8 nucleotides match TRBD2. The CDR3 totals 16 residues. V lost 4 bases to trimming and J lost 1 base; unmatched junction nucleotides: 8. In germline, CDR1 is SGHNT, CDR2 YENEEA. The chain's CDR3 is CASSSNRLAGQETQYF. In DNA form, the CDR3 reads TGTGCCAGCAGCTCAAATAGGCTAGCGGGCCAAGAGACCCAGTACTTC.

This clone was counted once. The rearrangement links TRBV2 to TRBJ2-3; 8 bases are shared with TRBD2. Germline V gene data show CDR1 as SNHLY and CDR2 as FYNNEI. The V and J ends lost 4 bases and 3 bases, in that order; junction bases with no gene match: 6. The CDR3 consists of 15 residues. CDR3 in amino acids: CASSARTSTTDTQYF. The CDR3 nucleotides read TGTGCCAGCAGTGCCAGGACTAGCACGACAGATACGCAGTATTTT. Filled out from reference TRBV2 and TRBJ2-3, the complete variable domain reads EPEVTQTPSHQVTQMGQEVILRCVPISNHLYFYWYRQILGQKVEFLVSFYNNEISEKSEIFDDQFSVERPDGSNFTLKIRSTKLEDSAMYFCASSARTSTTDTQYFGPGTRLTVL.

The V gene is TRBV6-5, the J gene TRBJ1-2; TRBD1 matches 10 bases. This CDR3 has 14 residues. Germline V lookup: CDR1 MNHEY, CDR2 SVGAGI. J gave up 7 bases and V 6 bases, and 8 bases lay outside the gene matches. CDR3 protein: CASSYDRDRGGYTF. DNA for the CDR3: TGTGCCAGCAGCTACGATCGGGACAGGGGTGGCTACACCTTC.

The V call is TRBV30, the J call TRBJ2-2; D not resolved. The CDR3 totals 13 residues. V was clipped by 4 bases and J by 3 bases, with 9 bases between them. The V gene's germline CDR1 is GTSNPN and CDR2 SVGIG (reference sequence). This chain's CDR3 is CAWTYRDTGELFF. The DNA of the CDR3 is TGTGCCTGGACCTACAGAGACACCGGGGAGCTGTTTTTT.

The genes are TRBV10-2 and TRBJ1-4, with 7 bases fitting TRBD1. The germline V gene has CDR1 WSHSY and CDR2 SAAADI. CDR3 length: 15 residues. V lost 2 bases, J lost 5 bases, and 5 bases stayed unmatched. The CDR3 DNA is TGCGCCAGCAGTGAGGGGGGACAGAAAAATGAAAAACTGTTTTTT. This gives the protein CASSEGGQKNEKLFF.

This sequence joins TRBV6-2 or TRBV6-3 and TRBJ1-6, with 10 nucleotides matching TRBD1. Per the germline V gene, CDR1 is MNHEY and CDR2 is SVGEGT. This CDR3 spans 18 amino acids. With 6 bases clipped from V and 3 bases from J, the junction kept 11 bases outside the gene matches. CDR3 nucleotide sequence: TGTGCCAGCAGCCCAAACCGGGACAGGGGTGTCTATAATTCACCCCTCCACTTT. It is translated as CASSPNRDRGVYNSPLHF.

The table lists this clone with a few counts. The chain carries TRBV18 and TRBJ2-7; D perhaps matches TRBD1 (5 bases). V lost 3 bases, J lost 5 bases, and 8 bases lay in between. The CDR3 totals 12 residues. Germline CDR1 and CDR2: KGHSH and LQKENI. The CDR3 DNA follows: TGTGCCAGCTCACCGGGGCGTGACGAGCAGTACTTC. Translating it yields CASSPGRDEQYF.

The rearrangement joins TRBV4-2 to TRBJ1-2; no definite D call. The CDR3 consists of 16 residues. Germline V gene data show CDR1 as LGHNA and CDR2 as YNFKEQ. The V and J ends lost 0 bases and 7 bases respectively, with 18 bases between them. The CDR3 nucleotides are TGTGCCAGCAGCCAAGATGAGTTAACGGCGGGCGGTGGCTACACCTTC. Encoded protein: CASSQDELTAGGGYTF.

This clone was seen only once. The V and J genes are TRBV4-2 and TRBJ2-3, with 7 bases matching TRBD2. After removal of 4 bases from V and 0 bases from J, the junction contained 13 bases not matched to a gene. This CDR3 comprises 18 residues. Germline CDR1 reads LGHNA; CDR2 reads YNFKEQ. In DNA, the CDR3 is TGTGCCAGCAGCCCTACCTCCGCGGCGGGGGAAAGCACAGATACGCAGTATTTT. Its protein is CASSPTSAAGESTDTQYF.

This chain links TRBV7-2 with TRBJ2-2; a possible D gene is TRBD1 (5 bases). The CDR3 extends over 13 amino acids. Germline V CDR1 and CDR2: SGHTA, FQGNSA. V was clipped by 2 bases and J by 7 bases, with 8 bases between them. The chain's CDR3 is CASSLSRGGELFF. CDR3 DNA: TGTGCCAGCAGCTTAAGTAGGGGCGGGGAGCTGTTTTTT.

The chain carries TRBV5-1 and TRBJ2-1, with TRBD2 matching 7 bases. J gave up 8 bases and V 7 bases, and 21 bases lay outside the gene matches. This CDR3 comprises 17 residues. Germline V gives CDR1 SGHRS, CDR2 YFSETQ. CDR3 sequence: CASGLLGGSSLRDEQFF. The CDR3 nucleotides read TGCGCCAGCGGACTCCTGGGCGGGAGTTCCTTACGGGATGAGCAGTTCTTC.

This clone was seen a single time. The chain carries TRBV11-3 and TRBJ1-6; 10 bases are shared with TRBD1. The germline CDR1 and CDR2 sequences are SGHNT and YENEEA. Trimming cost V 10 bases and J 10 bases; bases outside gene matches: 19. This CDR3 spans 17 amino acids. CDR3 sequence: CATHPGQGKNSLSPLHF. The CDR3 DNA follows: TGTGCCACCCACCCGGGACAGGGGAAGAATAGTTTATCACCCCTCCACTTT.

This clone was detected only once. This sequence joins TRBV13 and TRBJ1-6; no definite D call. CDR3 length: 16 amino acids. Germline CDR1 is PRHDT and CDR2 is FYEKMQ (reference sequence). The V end lost 0 bases, the J end lost 5 bases, and 11 bases lay between the germline ends. In nucleotides, the CDR3 is TGTGCCAGCAGCTTAGGTGGGAGAACAGATAATTCACCCCTCCACTTT. This translates into CASSLGGRTDNSPLHF.